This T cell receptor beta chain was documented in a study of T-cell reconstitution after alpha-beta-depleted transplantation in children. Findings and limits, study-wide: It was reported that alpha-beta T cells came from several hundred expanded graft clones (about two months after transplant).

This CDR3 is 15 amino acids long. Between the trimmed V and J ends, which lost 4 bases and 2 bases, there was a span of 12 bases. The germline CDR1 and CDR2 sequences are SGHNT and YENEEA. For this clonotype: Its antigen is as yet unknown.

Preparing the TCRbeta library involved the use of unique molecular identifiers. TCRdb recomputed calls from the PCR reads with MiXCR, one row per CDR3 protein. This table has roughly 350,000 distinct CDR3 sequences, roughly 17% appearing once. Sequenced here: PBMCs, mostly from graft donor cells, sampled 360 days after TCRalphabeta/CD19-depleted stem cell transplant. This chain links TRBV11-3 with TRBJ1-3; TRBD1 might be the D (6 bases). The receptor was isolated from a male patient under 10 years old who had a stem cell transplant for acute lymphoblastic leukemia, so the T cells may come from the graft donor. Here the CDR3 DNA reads TGTGCCAGCAGCTCCGACAGGTCCCCTGGAAACACCATATATTTT. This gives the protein CASSSDRSPGNTIYF. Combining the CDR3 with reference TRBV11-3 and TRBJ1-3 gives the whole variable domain EAGVVQSPRYKIIEKKQPVAFWCNPISGHNTLYWYLQNLGQGPELLIRYENEEAVDDSQLPKDRFSAERLKGVDSTLKIQPAELGDSAVYLCASSSDRSPGNTIYFGEGSWLTVV.